Listed here is a single T cell receptor beta chain. Its antigen is as yet unknown. This specimen comes from a study of T-cell memory formation after mild COVID-19. Study-level findings and limits: Prior to infection, memory already included some responding clones, suggesting cross-reactive memory joined. Mainly CM and EM harbored the contracting CD4+ clones; mainly EMRA harbored the CD8+ ones.

TCRdb called the 5' RACE reads again in MiXCR, with one record for every CDR3 protein. The sample consists of 500,000 to 550,000 distinct CDR3 sequences, around 21% of them appearing once. J gave up 6 bases and V 1 base, and 14 bases lay outside the gene matches. Germline assignment: CDR1 LNHNV and CDR2 YYDKDF (reference sequence). This CDR3 contains 18 residues. The genes are TRBV15 and TRBJ1-5; TRBD1 matches at 8 bases. This receptor was identified in an adult woman who had mild COVID-19 (a few samples of this study predate the infection). Cell type and time point are not known. The sequenced sample was PBMCs or a T cell subset sorted from them (not recorded which). This CDR3 reads CATSRAPEGQGRAQPQHF. The CDR3 DNA is TGTGCCACCAGCAGAGCCCCGGAAGGACAGGGCCGGGCTCAGCCCCAGCATTTT.